The source of this TCR beta chain is a study of shared T cell receptors in the human thymus. Only in-frame clones appear in the TCRdb table, and some are missing; sequencing was by immunoSEQ multiplex PCR. The sample holds some 760,000 clones, 70% to 90% seen once. Germline CDR1 SGHRS, CDR2 YFSETQ. This CDR3 spans 16 amino acids. V lost 4 bases, J lost 2 bases, and 6 bases stayed unmatched. These same data were also listed under a study on human thymus T cells. From that report: Serving as donors were healthy Finnish infants, each of whom was having open corrective surgery for congenital heart defects. During corrective heart surgery, resections were taken, and the thymus tissue came from them. Among thymic and blood repertoires, usage of V and J genes appeared biased. Thymic repertoires overlap heavily among unrelated individuals, related research has reported.

Source material: thymocytes. This receptor was identified in a girl under two years old with a congenital heart defect. J is TRBJ2-1 and V is TRBV5-1; 10 bases are a match to TRBD1. Here the CDR3 reads CASSLGDRGTYNEQFF. The CDR3 nucleotides read TGCGCCAGCAGCCTGGGGGACAGGGGAACCTACAATGAGCAGTTCTTC.